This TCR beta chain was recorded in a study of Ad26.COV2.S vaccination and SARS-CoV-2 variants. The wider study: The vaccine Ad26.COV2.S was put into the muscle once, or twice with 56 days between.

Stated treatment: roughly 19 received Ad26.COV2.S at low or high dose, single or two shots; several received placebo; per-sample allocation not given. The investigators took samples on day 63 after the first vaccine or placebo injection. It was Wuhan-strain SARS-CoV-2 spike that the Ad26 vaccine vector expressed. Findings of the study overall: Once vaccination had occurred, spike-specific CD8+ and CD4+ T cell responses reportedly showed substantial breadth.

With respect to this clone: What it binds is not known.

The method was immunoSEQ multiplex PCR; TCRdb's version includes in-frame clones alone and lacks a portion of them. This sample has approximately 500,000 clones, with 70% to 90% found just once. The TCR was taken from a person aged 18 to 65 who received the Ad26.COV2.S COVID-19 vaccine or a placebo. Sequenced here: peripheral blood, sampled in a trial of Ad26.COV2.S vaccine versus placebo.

The CDR3 DNA is TGTGCCAGCAGCCCCGGTGGGGGGCCAGGCTATGGCTACACCTTC. Its translation is CASSPGGGPGYGYTF. The rearrangement links TRBV7-2 to TRBJ1-2, with D perhaps TRBD1 (6 bases). Deletions cut 5 bases from V and 4 bases from J, with 17 bases between. The CDR3 consists of 15 residues. Germline assignment: CDR1 SGHTA and CDR2 FQGNSA.